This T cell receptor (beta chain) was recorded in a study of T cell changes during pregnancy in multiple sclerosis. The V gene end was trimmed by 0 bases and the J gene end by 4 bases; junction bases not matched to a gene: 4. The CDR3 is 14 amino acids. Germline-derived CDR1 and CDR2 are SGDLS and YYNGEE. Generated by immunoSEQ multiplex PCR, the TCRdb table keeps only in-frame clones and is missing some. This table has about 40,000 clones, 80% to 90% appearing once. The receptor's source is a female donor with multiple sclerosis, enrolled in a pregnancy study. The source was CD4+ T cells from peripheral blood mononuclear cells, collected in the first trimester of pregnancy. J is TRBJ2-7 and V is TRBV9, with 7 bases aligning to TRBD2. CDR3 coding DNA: TGTGCCAGCAGCGTAGATGGGGGGGAATACGAGCAGTACTTC. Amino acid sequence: CASSVDGGEYEQYF.